One TCR beta chain is described in this entry. CDR1 and CDR2 (germline): LNHNV, YYDKDF (reference sequence). The length of the CDR3 is 15 residues. The V and J ends lost 2 bases and 7 bases respectively, with 17 bases between them. The record originates from a study of shared clonotypes between healthy human individuals. This table comes from immunoSEQ multiplex PCR, and its TCRdb copy is limited to in-frame clones, with some not included. The table includes around 1.5 million clones, 95% to 99% detected once. Sequenced sample: naive CD4+ T cells sorted from blood. Subset noted: CD45RA+ positively selected. The clonotype was recovered from a man aged 25 to 40 in good health. V is TRBV15 and J is TRBJ2-5; D assignment may be TRBD1 or TRBD2 (5 bases each). The CDR3 loop is CATSRSRGWPGTQYF. The DNA of the CDR3 is TGTGCCACCAGCAGAAGCCGGGGCTGGCCAGGGACCCAGTACTTC.